This T cell receptor beta chain comes out of a study of Graves' ophthalmopathy and Graves' hyperthyroidism. Trimming stripped 8 bases from V and 4 bases from J, with 20 bases between. This CDR3 comprises 15 residues. Germline V lookup: CDR1 SGHDN, CDR2 FVKESK. Investigators amplified TCR beta CDR3 regions from RNA transcripts. First-round RT-PCR employed HTBI primers, with a second-round multiplex PCR after it. TCRdb recomputed calls from the multiplex PCR reads with MiXCR, one row per CDR3 protein. The data contain 740,000 or so distinct CDR3 sequences, 35% to 50% of them singletons. This sequence was found in an adult man with Graves' ophthalmopathy. The specimen was peripheral blood. The J gene is TRBJ1-2, the V gene TRBV14; D is possibly TRBD1 (5 bases). DNA of the CDR3: TGTGCCAGCTCACCGCGGCAGGGAAGTACCTATGGCTACACCTTC. This sequence encodes CASSPRQGSTYGYTF.